This TCR beta chain comes out of a study of blood T cells in healthy people across ages. About the study: Template switching picked up about one barcoded beta molecule for each two T cells.

Donor samples were obtained from healthy Caucasian individuals from Russia, aged about 6 to 95. Study results and limitations: A roughly linear age-dependent decrease characterized TCR beta diversity per million T cells. Considered underestimates were the diversity estimates obtained from one million T cells.

A second PCR, run for about 6 to 11 cycles, used a sample-barcoded 5' primer plus a J-beta primer mix. TCRdb independently ran MiXCR on the 5' RACE reads; one entry per CDR3 protein. The sample lists roughly 570,000 distinct CDR3 sequences; 27% were seen once. Germline lookup yields CDR1 LGHDT and CDR2 YNNKEL (reference sequence). The V segment lost 3 bases and the J segment 4 bases; nucleotides outside the gene matches: 4. CDR3 length: 14 amino acids. Comment on this clonotype: No antigen is known for it.

The sequenced sample consisted of blood. This clonotype originated in a woman aged 70-85 years in good health. The V call is TRBV3-1, the J call TRBJ2-7, with TRBD2 matching 9 bases. The CDR3 DNA reads TGTGCCAGCAGCCAGTTTAGCGGGGGATACGAGCAGTACTTC. Amino acids: CASSQFSGGYEQYF.